This TCR beta chain was identified during a study of cytomegalovirus exposure and HLA in healthy donors. Primers included in the PCR were 60 Vbeta and 13 Jbeta primers. Assay used: immunoSEQ multiplex PCR; TCRdb lists only in-frame clones, some missing. The top ten clones hold about 2.5% of a sample with around 190,000 clones, approximately 85% of them seen once. CDR1 and CDR2 from the germline V gene are MNHNS and SASEGT. The germline V and J ends were trimmed by 1 base and 4 bases, with 11 bases remaining between them. The CDR3 loop spans 15 amino acids. Sequencing was carried out using PBMCs. This receptor was obtained from a woman between 45 and 65 years old in good health and CMV-seronegative. The chain carries TRBV6-1 and TRBJ1-5; D uncertain. Written as DNA, the CDR3 is TGTGCCAGCAGTGAAGGAGGAGTTTTGAATCAGCCCCAGCATTTT. This encodes CASSEGGVLNQPQHF.